The entry below describes one T cell receptor (beta chain). These data belong to a study of blood T cell repertoires in COVID-19. TCRdb's table, derived via immunoSEQ multiplex PCR, lists solely in-frame clones and lacks some. The sample yields almost 70,000 clones, just under 80% seen once. CDR1 is MGHRA, CDR2 YSYEKL, per germline. Deletions cut 4 bases from V and 4 bases from J, with 7 bases between. This CDR3 comprises 12 residues. The sequence derives from a human donor in a cohort sampled during active COVID-19. The sequenced sample consisted of peripheral blood. The chain carries TRBV4-1 and TRBJ1-2, with D maybe TRBD1 (5 bases). CDR3 amino acids: CASSPGPYGYTF. CDR3 nucleotides: TGCGCCAGCAGCCCAGGGCCCTATGGCTACACCTTC.